The clone carrying this T cell receptor beta chain was observed a few times. Its specificity is unknown. The data belong to a study of T cells in Graves' hyperthyroidism and ophthalmopathy. The TCR beta CDR3 regions underwent amplification using RNA transcripts as the source. A first-round RT-PCR of the TCR CDR3 used the HTBI primer set. TCRdb processed the multiplex PCR reads anew with MiXCR; each CDR3 protein has one entry. The table records 300,000 to 400,000 distinct CDR3 sequences, 21% of them present only once. General study points: Separation of ophthalmopathy from stable hyperthyroidism was achieved by a 13 V-J model.

For Graves' hyperthyroidism to be stable, ophthalmopathy could not progress within 18 months. Subjects aged 18 to 65 presented with newly diagnosed hyperthyroidism of less than 2 months' duration. The diagnostic basis comprised clinical symptoms, serum thyroxine and TRAb, thyroid ultrasound and orbital computed tomography. V was pared by 1 base and J by 4 bases, with 8 bases between. This CDR3 is built from 14 residues. Germline V gene sequence: CDR1 SGDLS, CDR2 YYNGEE. The receptor was isolated from a woman aged 45-65 years with Graves' hyperthyroidism. The chain has TRBV9 and TRBJ1-4; D not resolved. The sample consisted of blood. This chain's CDR3 is CASSVSRGNEKLFF. CDR3 DNA sequence: TGTGCCAGCAGCGTAAGCAGAGGTAATGAAAAACTGTTTTTT.